The entry below describes one T cell receptor (beta chain). A much larger clone lies a single base off, so this may be a read error. This sample is part of a study of metastatic and nonmetastatic thyroid tumors. About the study: Across peripheral blood and tumor or nodule tissue samples taken from malignant and benign thyroid patients, the repertoires were compared with one another.

All patients were untreated before thyroid surgery. The CDR3 loop spans 14 amino acids. V shed 6 bases and J 4 bases; nucleotides not matched to a gene: 11. Germline V gene sequence: CDR1 GTSNPN, CDR2 SVGIG (reference sequence). In the study's own analysis: What underpinned the distant-metastasis classifier for papillary thyroid cancer was the set of CDR3 differences across clinicopathological groups. TCRdb recomputed clones from the PCR reads via MiXCR. Here the V and J calls rest on TCRdb's processing, not on the authors' analysis. The table lists fewer than 45,000 clones, roughly 20% of them singletons.

This clonotype was sampled from a female donor with papillary thyroid cancer or a benign thyroid nodule (not recorded which). Some clones in this sample may be carry-over from other donors' samples. Sequencing input: blood. This chain connects TRBV30 to TRBJ1-1; 7 bases line up with TRBD1. The CDR3 DNA reads TGTGCCTGCACCCGACAGGGAATGAGCACTGAAGCTTTCTTT. Amino acid sequence: CACTRQGMSTEAFF.